The present T cell receptor (beta chain) was sequenced within a study of CD8+ T cells in alopecia areata. Study information: In an open-label trial, patients got 5 to 10 mg tofacitinib twice daily. Study results and limitations: For lesional scalp, especially alopecia totalis/universalis, clonality was higher than in normal scalp. Sequenced scalp T cells also include alphabeta T cells resident in normal skin.

Deletions cut 1 base from V and 0 bases from J, with 13 bases between. CDR3 length equals 17 residues. Germline values: CDR1 LGHNA, CDR2 YNFKEQ. A remark on this clone: The antigen remains undetermined.

Once RNA had been extracted, it was reverse transcribed into cDNA to act as the sequencing template. The repertoire was sequenced with immunoSEQ multiplex PCR; TCRdb's copy has only in-frame clones and lacks some. The sample has 220,000 or so clones, roughly 57% seen once; the top ten hold 0.45%. Sequenced here: CD4+ T cells sorted from blood, sampled at week 0. The TCR sequence derives from a human donor with alopecia areata. The rearrangement links TRBV4-2 to TRBJ2-1, with a possible D match to TRBD1 (6 bases). Here the CDR3 reads CASSQVRGRSSYNEQFF. The CDR3 nucleotides are TGTGCCAGCAGCCAAGTAAGGGGGAGAAGCTCCTACAATGAGCAGTTCTTC.